This T cell receptor (beta chain) was recovered during a study of blood T cell repertoires in COVID-19. The overall study: The United States, Italy and Spain provided the acute and convalescent COVID-19 samples. Sources were T cells, B-cell-depleted T cells, or PBMCs; the material itself was cDNA or gDNA.

This clone has only a few counts. Method: immunoSEQ multiplex PCR; TCRdb's copy keeps in-frame clones and lacks some. The sample has about 87,000 clones, 70% to 85% seen once. V lost 5 bases and J 3 bases, leaving 20 bases between the germline ends. The V gene's germline CDR1 is MDHEN and CDR2 SYDVKM. The CDR3 runs to 17 residues. The sequence was collected from a woman aged 45-59 years with acute or convalescent COVID-19. Sequencing was performed on peripheral blood. This chain links TRBV28 with TRBJ1-3, with D unclear. This CDR3 reads CASSRFGMQEDGNTIYF. Written as DNA, the CDR3 is TGTGCCAGCAGTCGTTTTGGCATGCAGGAGGATGGAAACACCATATATTTT.